This entry features one TCR beta chain sequence. Its antigen is not known. The data stem from a study of T cells in localized non-small cell lung cancer. Findings and limits, study-wide: Of the tissues analyzed, uninvolved adjacent lung showed maximal T cell clonality, greater than tumor.

The table came from immunoSEQ multiplex PCR; TCRdb's copy has only in-frame clones and leaves some out. This table holds about 24,000 clones, more than 90% found once. The CDR3 spans 14 residues. Germline-derived CDR1 and CDR2 are SGDLS and YYNGEE. Trimming removed 3 bases at V and 0 bases at J, with 8 bases between. The TCR was taken from a man between 40 and 70 years old with stage III squamous cell lung carcinoma. The sample was peripheral blood, taken before any cancer treatment. V usage is TRBV9 and J usage is TRBJ2-3; no firm D call. The CDR3: CASSGALSTDTQYF. CDR3 DNA: TGTGCCAGCAGCGGGGCCCTCAGCACAGATACGCAGTATTTT.